The rows below give T cell receptor beta chains drawn from one sample of a study of blood T cell repertoires in COVID-19. Here immunoSEQ multiplex PCR was the method, and the copy in TCRdb shows in-frame clones only, minus some. The sample has around 100,000 clones, roughly nine tenths seen once. The sequenced material came from peripheral blood. The receptors here all came from a human donor in a cohort sampled during active COVID-19. The CDR3 runs from the conserved cysteine through the conserved F or W. The D gene is left open where the match is weak. Clone size is shown for a subset of rows, as once, few, many or a class of expanded clone.

.,TRBJ2-1,TRBD2,TRBV7-9,CASTPYGSGTSGGARVNEQFF,TGTGCCAGCACCCCCTACGGAAGCGGGACTAGCGGGGGGGCCCGCGTCAATGAGCAGTTCTTC
.,TRBJ2-5,.,TRBV28,CASSLSQGQETQYF,TGTGCCAGCAGTTTGAGTCAGGGTCAAGAGACCCAGTACTTC
.,TRBJ1-2,TRBD1,TRBV30,CAWIPAGQGFYGYTF,TGTGCCTGGATCCCCGCGGGACAGGGGTTCTATGGCTACACCTTC
.,TRBJ1-2,TRBD1,TRBV29-1,CSVGQGRGYGYTF,TGCAGCGTAGGACAGGGACGGGGCTATGGCTACACCTTC
.,TRBJ1-5,.,TRBV4-2,CASSQDVAQPQHF,TGTGCCAGCAGCCAAGACGTGGCCCAGCCCCAGCATTTT
.,TRBJ2-1,TRBD1,TRBV19,CASTPVAGQGQFF,TGTGCCAGTACCCCCGTCGCGGGACAGGGCCAGTTCTTC
.,TRBJ2-3,TRBD2,TRBV9,CASSAQAGGTDTQYF,TGTGCCAGCAGCGCCCAAGCGGGAGGGACAGATACGCAGTATTTT
few,TRBJ1-2,TRBD1,TRBV10-3,CAISEGQGLDGYTF,TGTGCCATCAGTGAGGGACAGGGTTTGGATGGCTACACCTTC
.,TRBJ2-2,.,TRBV12-3/TRBV12-4,CASTAGGELFF,TGTGCCAGCACCGCCGGCGGGGAGCTGTTTTTT
.,TRBJ2-7,TRBD1,TRBV19,CASSIKGQGHEQYF,TGTGCCAGTAGTATAAAGGGACAGGGACACGAGCAGTACTTC
.,TRBJ2-1,TRBD2,TRBV6-6,CASLLAGGYEQFF,TGTGCCAGCCTGCTAGCGGGAGGGTATGAGCAGTTCTTC
.,TRBJ2-7,.,TRBV28,CASSPQGSEQYF,TGTGCCAGCAGTCCCCAGGGGTCCGAGCAGTACTTC
once,TRBJ2-7,.,TRBV11-2,CASSPKPNSIQQQYF,TGTGCCAGCAGCCCCAAGCCCAATAGCATACAACAGCAGTACTTC
.,TRBJ1-5,TRBD1,TRBV28,CASSLGQGNQPQHF,TGTGCCAGCAGTCTGGGACAGGGCAATCAGCCCCAGCATTTT
once,TRBJ2-7,.,TRBV21-1,CASSERDRVDEQYF,TGTGCCAGCAGCGAACGGGACAGGGTCGACGAGCAGTACTTC
.,TRBJ2-5,TRBD1,TRBV14,CASSQDDPGTGRQETQYF,TGTGCCAGCAGCCAAGATGACCCCGGGACAGGGAGGCAAGAGACCCAGTACTTC
.,TRBJ2-7,TRBD1,TRBV13,CASSEQGASFEQYF,TGTGCCAGCAGCGAGCAGGGGGCGAGTTTCGAGCAGTACTTC
.,TRBJ2-1,.,TRBV7-2,CASSPRGALEQFF,TGTGCCAGCAGCCCCAGGGGGGCCCTTGAGCAGTTCTTC
.,TRBJ2-6,TRBD2,TRBV28,CAINGGAGRGANVLTF,TGTGCCATCAACGGGGGGGCAGGCAGAGGGGCCAACGTCCTGACTTTC
.,TRBJ1-5,TRBD1,TRBV5-1,CASSDGTANQPQHF,TGCGCCAGCAGCGACGGGACAGCAAATCAGCCCCAGCATTTT
.,TRBJ2-7,.,TRBV7-8,CASSSGFGTLITYEQYF,TGTGCCAGCAGCTCAGGTTTCGGGACTCTAATAACCTACGAGCAGTACTTC
once,TRBJ2-5,TRBD2,TRBV11-2,CASSLLGSGTIETQYF,TGTGCCAGCAGCTTACTAGGAAGCGGGACTATAGAGACCCAGTACTTC
.,TRBJ1-2,TRBD1,TRBV11-2,CASSALTGDGYGYTF,TGTGCCAGCAGCGCCTTGACAGGGGACGGCTATGGCTACACCTTC
.,TRBJ2-5,.,TRBV6-5,CASSPGEETQYF,TGTGCCAGCAGTCCAGGGGAAGAGACCCAGTACTTC
.,TRBJ1-3,.,TRBV7-9,CASSPPSSGNTIYF,TGTGCCAGCAGCCCTCCGAGCTCTGGAAACACCATATATTTT
.,TRBJ1-2,.,TRBV5-5,CAAGGPSNYGYTF,TGTGCCGCGGGGGGCCCCTCTAACTATGGCTACACCTTC
many,TRBJ2-2,.,TRBV21-1,CASSIYASGNTGELFF,TGTGCCAGCAGCATTTATGCTAGCGGGAACACCGGGGAGCTGTTTTTT
.,TRBJ2-2,TRBD2,TRBV5-1,CASSPGLASGELFF,TGCGCCAGCAGCCCCGGACTAGCGTCCGGGGAGCTGTTTTTT
.,TRBJ2-7,.,TRBV10-3,CAIRVDRVEHEQYF,TGTGCCATCAGAGTTGACCGGGTAGAGCACGAGCAGTACTTC
.,TRBJ1-3,.,TRBV2,CASSAPGQRNTIYF,TGTGCCAGCAGTGCCCCAGGTCAGAGAAACACCATATATTTT
.,TRBJ1-2,.,TRBV6-2/TRBV6-3,CASSYSTLGRGGYTF,TGTGCCAGCAGTTACTCGACCCTAGGGAGGGGTGGCTACACCTTC
.,TRBJ2-1,TRBD2,TRBV11-3,CASSSRGDNEQFF,TGTGCCAGCAGCTCGCGGGGGGACAATGAGCAGTTCTTC
few,TRBJ1-5,.,TRBV2,CASSLGHQPQHF,TGTGCCAGCAGTTTGGGGCATCAGCCCCAGCATTTT
.,TRBJ2-5,TRBD1,TRBV27,CASSPGTAFFGEVETQYF,TGTGCCAGCAGTCCGGGGACAGCATTCTTCGGGGAAGTGGAGACCCAGTACTTC
.,TRBJ2-7,TRBD2,TRBV2,CASSGGAGGSYEQYF,TGTGCCAGCAGTGGAGGGGCGGGGGGCTCCTACGAGCAGTACTTC
.,TRBJ2-7,.,TRBV4-2,CASSQQGRTQYSYEQYF,TGTGCCAGCAGCCAGCAGGGCCGGACCCAATACTCCTACGAGCAGTACTTC
.,TRBJ1-2,TRBD1,TRBV5-1,CASSLARDSQDYGYTF,TGCGCCAGCAGCTTGGCCCGGGACAGCCAGGACTATGGCTACACCTTC
.,TRBJ2-1,TRBD1,TRBV5-1,CASSSPGTGGSSYNEQFF,TGCGCCAGCAGCTCACCCGGGACAGGGGGTAGCTCCTACAATGAGCAGTTCTTC
.,TRBJ1-3,.,TRBV6-1,CASSVAASGGGNTIYF,TGTGCCAGCAGTGTAGCGGCCTCCGGGGGAGGAAACACCATATATTTT
.,TRBJ2-1,TRBD2,TRBV11-2,CASSVTSGGNYNEQFF,TGTGCCAGCAGCGTAACTAGCGGGGGGAACTACAATGAGCAGTTCTTC
.,TRBJ2-1,TRBD2,TRBV29-1,CSDVVPSGPYNEQFF,TGCAGCGACGTTGTGCCTAGCGGCCCCTACAATGAGCAGTTCTTC
.,TRBJ1-1,TRBD1,TRBV11-3,CASSLEWGQGNTEAFF,TGTGCCAGCAGCTTAGAGTGGGGACAGGGAAACACTGAAGCTTTCTTT
.,TRBJ1-1,TRBD1,TRBV29-1,CSARTGQNTEAFF,TGCAGCGCCCGGACAGGACAGAACACTGAAGCTTTCTTT
once,TRBJ2-1,TRBD2,TRBV7-9,CASSYLSGSEKNEQFF,TGTGCCAGCAGCTACCTTAGCGGGTCGGAGAAAAATGAGCAGTTCTTC
once,TRBJ2-3,.,TRBV2,CASGATDTQYF,TGTGCCAGCGGGGCCACAGATACGCAGTATTTT
.,TRBJ1-2,.,TRBV19,CASSKAAGGGYGYTF,TGTGCCAGTAGTAAGGCCGCGGGAGGTGGCTATGGCTACACCTTC
few,TRBJ1-1,.,TRBV24-1,CATSLAGGTEAFF,TGTGCCACCAGTCTTGCGGGGGGAACTGAAGCTTTCTTT
.,TRBJ2-3,.,TRBV18,CASSSSGDTQYF,TGTGCCAGCTCTTCGTCCGGAGATACGCAGTATTTT
.,TRBJ2-7,.,TRBV5-4,CASSAGTLAGEQYF,TGTGCCAGCAGCGCCGGGACTCTCGCGGGAGAGCAGTACTTC
.,TRBJ1-1,TRBD1,TRBV19,CASRPTGENTEAFF,TGTGCCAGTAGGCCGACAGGGGAGAACACTGAAGCTTTCTTT
.,TRBJ2-2,.,TRBV6-2/TRBV6-3,CASSLIGGTGELFF,TGTGCCAGCAGTCTGATAGGGGGAACCGGGGAGCTGTTTTTT
.,TRBJ2-3,.,TRBV5-1,CASSFRGSTDTQYF,TGCGCCAGCAGCTTTCGGGGTAGCACAGATACGCAGTATTTT